The next 8 T cell receptor beta chains were all read from a single sample in a study of blood T cell repertoires in COVID-19. This table comes from immunoSEQ multiplex PCR, and its TCRdb copy is limited to in-frame clones, with some not included. The data show 150,000 to 250,000 clones, 94% seen once. Sequenced sample: peripheral blood. The receptors originated from a man younger than 45 with COVID-19, enrolled during active disease.

This sequence joins TRBV18 and TRBJ2-7; the match to TRBD1 covers 8 bases. The CDR3 sequence is 16 residues long. CDR1 is KGHSH and CDR2 is LQKENI in the germline V gene. V was pared by 1 base and J by 4 bases, with 9 bases of the junction left unmatched. The CDR3 nucleotides are TGTGCCAGCTCACCACGCTCCAGGACAGGGACTTACGAGCAGTACTTC. The encoded protein is CASSPRSRTGTYEQYF.

The chain couples TRBV19 to TRBJ2-5; D not certain. The V end lost 3 bases, the J end lost 5 bases, and 7 bases lay between the germline ends. The CDR3 has 12 residues. Germline V lookup: CDR1 LNHDA, CDR2 SQIVND (reference sequence). The CDR3 spells CASSINGETQYF. CDR3 coding DNA: TGTGCCAGTAGTATTAACGGGGAGACCCAGTACTTC. The full variable domain, its missing parts supplied by reference TRBV19 and TRBJ2-5, is DGGITQSPKYLFRKEGQNVTLSCEQNLNHDAMYWYRQDPGQGLRLIYYSQIVNDFQKGDIAEGYSVSREKKESFPLTVTSAQKNPTAFYLCASSINGETQYFGPGTRLLVL.

The sample holds a few counts of this clone. The genes are TRBV5-4 and TRBJ2-7; 7 bases match TRBD1. Germline V lookup: CDR1 SGHNT, CDR2 YYREEE (reference sequence). V gave up 2 bases and J gave up 4 bases; unmatched junction bases: 6. This CDR3 has 14 residues. Here the CDR3 reads CASSFRDRVYEQYF. The CDR3 coding sequence is TGTGCCAGCAGCTTCCGGGACAGAGTATACGAGCAGTACTTC.

The chain couples TRBV28 to TRBJ1-2; TRBD1 matches 7 bases. This CDR3 region has 13 residues. Trimming cost V 7 bases and J 1 base; bases outside gene matches: 3. Per germline, CDR1 MDHEN and CDR2 SYDVKM. The CDR3 DNA is TGTGCCAGCAACGGACAGGATAACTATGGCTACACCTTC. It encodes CASNGQDNYGYTF.

The CDR3 is CASSEGFPQETQYF. The CDR3 DNA reads as TGTGCCAGTAGTGAGGGCTTTCCGCAAGAGACCCAGTACTTC. The chain links TRBV19 to TRBJ2-5, with D possibly being TRBD2 (5 bases). V lost 5 bases and J 2 bases, leaving 12 bases between the germline ends. From germline, CDR1 is LNHDA and CDR2 SQIVND (reference sequence). The CDR3 is 14 residues long.

This clone was detected once. The genes are TRBV6-5 and TRBJ1-1; possible D gene TRBD1, 6 bases. The CDR3 consists of 14 residues. Germline V gene lookup returns CDR1 MNHEY and CDR2 SVGAGI. The V end was cut by 2 bases, the J end by 1 base, with 8 bases between. The CDR3 DNA reads as TGTGCCAGCAGTTACGCGGGGGCGAACACTGAAGCTTTCTTT. Translated: CASSYAGANTEAFF.

This clone was counted only a few times. The chain uses TRBV10-2 and TRBJ1-3, with 7 bases identical to TRBD1. Germline loops: CDR1 WSHSY, CDR2 SAAADI. V lost 6 bases and J lost 0; bases outside the gene matches: 8. This CDR3 region has 16 residues. DNA for the CDR3: TGCGCCAGCAGGTCGACAGGGCTGTACTCTGGAAACACCATATATTTT. Translated: CASRSTGLYSGNTIYF.

CDR3 in DNA: TGCGCCAGCAGCCAAGATGGCAGGGCTGGGGCCAACGTCCTGACTTTC. Amino acids: CASSQDGRAGANVLTF. This chain links TRBV4-1 with TRBJ2-6, with D maybe TRBD1 (5 bases). The germline gives CDR1 MGHRA, CDR2 YSYEKL. V lost 0 bases, J lost 2 bases, and 8 bases lay in between. This CDR3 is built from 16 residues.